The entry below gives a single T cell receptor (beta chain) sequence along with its context. The entry originates in a study of T cells expressing NK-cell markers. It was by 5'RACE template switching with UMIs that TCR beta cDNA was made. From its re-call of the 5' RACE reads, TCRdb lists each CDR3 protein once, without DNA. The listing records about 150,000 distinct CDR3 sequences. The sample was blood T cells: a sorted CD56 or NKG2C T cell subset, CD4+ or CD8+ T cells, or bulk PBMC T cells (not recorded which). This TCR came from a man aged 18 to 69 in good health.

CDR3 protein: CASSLAGEGAEQYF. The chain couples TRBV5-6 to TRBJ2-7; the D gene TCRdb calls, TRBD1, cannot be checked with no DNA. CDR3 length equals 14 residues. Germline CDR1 is SGHDT and CDR2 is YYEEEE.